The 31 T cell receptor beta chains reported below all come from one sample, sequenced in a study of blood T cells in healthy people across ages. A second PCR, run for roughly 7 to 12 cycles, used a sample-barcoded 5' primer plus a J-beta primer mix. MiXCR, run by TCRdb on the 5' RACE reads, gives a single entry per CDR3 protein. The sample shows about 1,800,000 distinct CDR3 sequences, about 30% of them seen only once. The sequencing sample was made of blood. These receptors were collected from a woman in her 30s in good health.

This clonotype was seen ten or more times. The CDR3 nucleotides read TGCAGCGTTGATAGCAGTTTTAGCGAGACCCAGTACTTC. Its translation: CSVDSSFSETQYF. V usage is TRBV29-1 and J usage is TRBJ2-5; no firm D call. This CDR3 region has 13 residues. V was clipped by 3 bases and J by 5 bases, with 13 bases between them. Looked up from germline, CDR1 is SQVTM and CDR2 is ANQGSEA.

The chain couples TRBV20-1 to TRBJ2-7; tentatively, D is TRBD1 (6 bases). V lost 6 bases to trimming and J lost 5 bases, with 11 bases between them. CDR1 is DFQATT, CDR2 SNEGSKA, per germline (reference sequence). The length of the CDR3 is 11 residues. As DNA, the CDR3 is TGCAGTGCAAGACAGGAGGACGAGCAGTACTTC. This codes for CSARQEDEQYF.

The chain links TRBV28 to TRBJ2-7; D may correspond to TRBD1 or TRBD2 (5 bases each). The V and J ends lost 10 bases and 2 bases respectively, with 12 bases between them. There are 12 residues in the CDR3. CDR1 MDHEN and CDR2 SYDVKM come from the germline V gene. CDR3 in amino acids: CAIGTETYEQYF. As DNA, the CDR3 is TGTGCCATCGGGACGGAGACCTACGAGCAGTACTTC.

This rearrangement joins TRBV11-2 to TRBJ1-1; 9 bases are shared with TRBD1. V dropped 6 bases and J dropped 4; count of bases not matched to a gene: 6. From germline, CDR1 is SGHAT and CDR2 FQNNGV. This CDR3 region has 14 residues. In nucleotides, the CDR3 is TGTGCCAGCAGGGCCACAGGGGGCATCACTGAAGCTTTCTTT. Translating gives CASRATGGITEAFF.

This clonotype was counted only a few times. V usage is TRBV7-9 and J usage is TRBJ2-7; D gene unclear. The CDR3 totals 15 residues. Germline lookup yields CDR1 SEHNR and CDR2 FQNEAQ (reference sequence). Trimming stripped 4 bases from V and 0 bases from J, with 13 bases between. The CDR3, as DNA: TGTGCCAGCAGCTCTGGGGTGAGGAGCTCCTACGAGCAGTACTTC. This translates into CASSSGVRSSYEQYF.

Many counts were recorded for this clonotype. This chain connects TRBV12-3 or TRBV12-4 to TRBJ2-4; possibly TRBD1 for D (6 bases). Trimming stripped 5 bases from V and 5 bases from J, with 10 bases between. The CDR3 is 13 residues long. CDR3 sequence: CASSPRGQNIQYF. In DNA, the CDR3 is TGTGCCAGCAGTCCCAGGGGCCAAAACATTCAGTACTTC.

The J gene is TRBJ2-2, the V gene TRBV28; D is possibly TRBD1 or TRBD2 (6 bases each). CDR3 length: 15 residues. V lost 7 bases to trimming and J lost 7 bases, with 19 bases between them. Germline values: CDR1 MDHEN, CDR2 SYDVKM. The CDR3 sequence: CASTSPGATGGELFF. The CDR3 DNA sequence: TGTGCCAGCACGAGTCCGGGGGCTACGGGCGGGGAGCTGTTTTTT.

This clonotype has just a few counts. The gene calls are TRBV7-3 and TRBJ2-3; TRBD1 matches at 7 bases. The CDR3 totals 16 residues. The junction had 11 bases not matched to a gene; V was cut back by 5 bases and J by 3 bases. Looked up from germline, CDR1 is SGHTA and CDR2 is FQGTGA. Here the CDR3 DNA reads TGTGCCAGCAGCCTCCTACAGGGGATGCGGACAGATACGCAGTATTTT. Its translation is CASSLLQGMRTDTQYF.

The chain has TRBV15 and TRBJ2-1, with 11 bases fitting TRBD1. V was clipped by 1 base and J by 7 bases; unmatched bases: 3. This CDR3 contains 15 residues. Germline CDR1 LNHNV, CDR2 YYDKDF (reference sequence). The CDR3 region is CATSRGTGGGNEQFF. CDR3 bases: TGTGCCACCAGCAGAGGGACAGGGGGCGGAAATGAGCAGTTCTTC.

The V gene is TRBV12-3 or TRBV12-4, the J gene TRBJ2-3, with 7 bases lining up with TRBD2. The CDR3 sequence is 16 residues long. V was clipped by 5 bases and J by 0 bases; unmatched bases: 8. The CDR3 DNA reads TGTGCCAGCAGTCTCCCTCTAGCGGAGAGCACAGATACGCAGTATTTT. It specifies CASSLPLAESTDTQYF.

This clonotype has only a few counts. The chain combines TRBV7-9 with TRBJ2-1; weak D call: TRBD1 (5 bases). The germline V gene has CDR1 SEHNR and CDR2 FQNEAQ (reference sequence). Trimming removed 0 bases from V and 8 bases from J, with 17 bases in between. This CDR3 contains 16 residues. Here the CDR3 reads CASSLAAVIRGDEQFF. In DNA form, the CDR3 reads TGTGCCAGCAGCTTAGCGGCGGTGATAAGGGGCGATGAGCAGTTCTTC.

The sample holds one count of this clonotype. A much larger clonotype is one base distant, so this may be a read error. Given the absence of the conserved phenylalanine or tryptophan at the CDR3 end, a read error is likely. The V and J genes are TRBV12-3 or TRBV12-4 and TRBJ2-7; 7 positions match TRBD1. The CDR3 consists of 15 residues. The V and J ends lost 8 bases and 2 bases, in that order; junction bases with no gene match: 12. The CDR3, as DNA: TGTGCCAGCTCCGAAACGGGACAGAGGACCTACGAGCAGTACTCC. It specifies CASSETGQRTYEQYS.

This clonotype showed up just a few times. This sequence joins TRBV4-1 and TRBJ2-7; 9 bases match TRBD2. The CDR3 sequence is 15 residues long. Germline V lookup: CDR1 MGHRA, CDR2 YSYEKL. The junction had 2 bases not matched to a gene; V was cut back by 0 bases and J by 2 bases. CDR3 region: CASSQDGGGAYEQYF. The CDR3 nucleotides read TGCGCCAGCAGCCAAGACGGCGGGGGGGCCTACGAGCAGTACTTC.

This clonotype was detected many times. The V gene is TRBV12-5, the J gene TRBJ2-1, with 10 positions matching TRBD1. The CDR3 loop spans 15 amino acids. Germline values: CDR1 LGHNT, CDR2 FRNRAP. V dropped 5 bases and J dropped 7; count of bases not matched to a gene: 8. CDR3 in DNA: TGTGCTAGTGGTCCGACAGGGGGCGTAGTAAATGAGCAGTTCTTC. It encodes CASGPTGGVVNEQFF.

Turning to this clonotype: Given a much more abundant clone one base away, this may be a read error. The chain couples TRBV20-1 to TRBJ1-4; TRBD1 might be the D (5 bases). This CDR3 is built from 13 residues. CDR1 is DFQATT, CDR2 SNEGSKA, per germline (reference sequence). With 2 bases removed from V and 8 bases from J, the gap between germline ends came to 12 bases. In nucleotides, the CDR3 is TGCAGTGCTAGATTAGGACGGGGGGAAAAACTGTTTTTT. Its protein is CSARLGRGEKLFF.

The table lists this clonotype with many counts. The gene calls are TRBV28 and TRBJ2-7; a possible D gene is TRBD2 (5 bases). V was shortened by 11 bases and J by 3 bases, with 20 bases between the two germline ends. The CDR3 sequence is 14 residues long. Per the germline V gene, CDR1 is MDHEN and CDR2 is SYDVKM. The CDR3 nucleotides are TGTGCCGTAAGCCCCGTGGGAGTATACTACGAGCAGTACTTC. Translated: CAVSPVGVYYEQYF. Full variable domain (missing parts from reference TRBV28 and TRBJ2-7): DVKVTQSSRYLVKRTGEKVFLECVQDMDHENMFWYRQDPGLGLRLIYFSYDVKMKEKGDIPEGYSVSREKKERFSLILESASTNQTSMYLCAVSPVGVYYEQYFGPGTRLTVT.

About this clonotype: The junction departs from germline at one end; a sequencing error may be responsible. The chain joins TRBV2 to TRBJ1-5, with D maybe TRBD1 (6 bases). CDR1 and CDR2 (germline): SNHLY, FYNNEI. This CDR3 region has 14 residues. The CDR3 is CASREADSWRPQHF. For the CDR3, the DNA is TGTGCCAGCAGGGAAGCGGACAGTTGGCGGCCCCAGCATTTT.

V usage is TRBV5-5 and J usage is TRBJ1-5, with 11 bases aligning to TRBD1. V was clipped by 3 bases and J by 6 bases; unmatched bases: 5. The CDR3 spans 15 residues. CDR1 and CDR2 (germline): SGHKS, YYEKEE (reference sequence). The CDR3 here is CASSYTGTGGQPQHF. DNA for the CDR3: TGTGCCAGCAGCTATACCGGGACAGGGGGTCAGCCCCAGCATTTT.

This clonotype was recorded at least ten times. The rearrangement uses TRBV15 and TRBJ2-7, with a possible D match to TRBD2 (5 bases). The germline gives CDR1 LNHNV, CDR2 YYDKDF (reference sequence). V lost 8 bases, J lost 6 bases, and 17 bases lay in between. The CDR3 spans 13 residues. The CDR3: CATAGAVSAEQYF. The CDR3 coding sequence is TGTGCCACCGCCGGAGCGGTATCTGCCGAGCAGTACTTC. The whole variable domain, filled in from reference TRBV15 and TRBJ2-7, reads DAMVIQNPRYQVTQFGKPVTLSCSQTLNHNVMYWYQQKSSQAPKLLFHYYDKDFNNEADTPDNFQSRRPNTSFCFLDIRSPGLGDTAMYLCATAGAVSAEQYFGPGTRLTVT.

V and J are TRBV7-8 and TRBJ2-5; D unresolved. CDR1 is SGHVS and CDR2 is FQNEAQ in the germline V gene. V was clipped by 5 bases and J by 5 bases, with 18 bases between them. The CDR3 sequence is 15 residues long. DNA for the CDR3: TGTGCCAGCAGCGCCCGGAACCTGGGCTTGGAGACCCAGTACTTC. Its protein product is CASSARNLGLETQYF. The full variable domain, completed using reference TRBV7-8 and TRBJ2-5, is GAGVSQSPRYKVAKRGQDVALRCDPISGHVSLFWYQQALGQGPEFLTYFQNEAQLDKSGLPSDRFFAERPEGSVSTLKIQRTQQEDSAVYLCASSARNLGLETQYFGPGTRLLVL.

The CDR3 loop is CASSLAGIGYNEQYF. CDR3 DNA sequence: TGTGCCAGCAGCTTAGCAGGGATTGGGTACAATGAGCAGTACTTC. The chain recombines TRBV7-2 with TRBJ2-5; D remains unclear. With 0 bases removed from V and 11 bases from J, the gap between germline ends came to 19 bases. The CDR3 consists of 15 residues. CDR1 is SGHTA and CDR2 is FQGNSA in the germline V gene.

This clonotype was seen a few times. The J gene is TRBJ2-1, the V gene TRBV20-1, with D unclear. Germline lookup yields CDR1 DFQATT and CDR2 SNEGSKA (reference sequence). There are 10 residues in the CDR3. Trimming left V 8 bases short and J 6 bases short, with 8 bases between. CDR3 bases: TGCAGTTACGGCGTCAATGAGCAGTTCTTC. Amino acids: CSYGVNEQFF.

This clonotype was picked up a small number of times. The chain recombines TRBV5-1 with TRBJ2-1; 10 bases fit TRBD1. This CDR3 is built from 15 residues. After removal of 6 bases from V and 7 bases from J, the junction contained 10 bases not matched to a gene. CDR1 is SGHRS, CDR2 YFSETQ, per germline. In nucleotides, the CDR3 is TGCGCCAGCACGGCCAGGGACAGGGGAACGAATGAGCAGTTCTTC. This gives the protein CASTARDRGTNEQFF.

Turning to this clonotype: At one boundary the junction diverges from the germline segment, which might be a read error. The chain has TRBV10-3 and TRBJ2-3, with D maybe TRBD1 (6 bases). The CDR3 length is 16 residues. Germline V gives CDR1 ENHRY, CDR2 SYGVKD. This chain's CDR3 is CAIRDPGDLVADTPYF. The CDR3 coding sequence is TGTGCCATCAGGGACCCAGGGGATCTCGTCGCAGATACGCCGTATTTT.

This sequence joins TRBV25-1 and TRBJ1-6; 8 positions agree with TRBD1. CDR1 is MGHDK and CDR2 is SYGVNS in the germline V gene. This CDR3 region has 14 residues. The V segment lost 6 bases and the J segment 9 bases; nucleotides outside the gene matches: 7. The CDR3, as DNA: TGTGCCAGCAGGAGTGAGACAGGGGTTTCACCCCTCCACTTT. It specifies CASRSETGVSPLHF.

This clonotype was observed many times. The chain is built from TRBV20-1 and TRBJ2-7, with 8 bases lining up with TRBD1. Germline-derived CDR1 and CDR2 are DFQATT and SNEGSKA (reference sequence). With 4 bases clipped from V and 0 bases from J, the junction kept 8 bases outside the gene matches. This CDR3 comprises 15 residues. CDR3 nucleotides: TGCAGTGCTACCTCGGACCAGGGGGCCTCCTACGAGCAGTACTTC. It is translated as CSATSDQGASYEQYF.

Concerning this clonotype itself: This may stem from a read error, because a much larger clone lies one nucleotide away. This chain connects TRBV29-1 to TRBJ2-7; D uncertain. Germline CDR1 reads SQVTM; CDR2 reads ANQGSEA. The CDR3 runs to 13 residues. CDR3 sequence reads: CSIEGSTSYEQYF. The CDR3 region has the DNA TGCAGCATTGAAGGGTCGACCTCCTACGAGCAGTACTTC.

Concerning this clonotype: The CDR3 end shows no conserved phenylalanine or tryptophan, and so a read error is likely. V gene TRBV10-3 combines with J gene TRBJ2-4; 9 positions match TRBD1. CDR1 and CDR2 (germline): ENHRY, SYGVKD. The V and J ends lost 4 bases and 13 bases, in that order; junction bases with no gene match: 11. The CDR3 runs 14 residues. CDR3 residues: CAISGRDRDKEQYC. In DNA, the CDR3 is TGTGCCATCAGTGGCCGGGACAGGGACAAGGAGCAGTACTGC.

This clonotype was seen a handful of times. CDR3 sequence: CASSELTAGNSPLHF. The CDR3 bases are TGTGCCAGCAGCGAGTTGACAGCAGGCAATTCACCCCTCCACTTT. V is TRBV12-3 or TRBV12-4 and J is TRBJ1-6; D possibly corresponds to TRBD1 (5 bases). The ends were cut back, 6 bases at V and 7 bases at J, with 16 bases in the middle. The CDR3 runs 15 residues.

This clonotype was seen a few times. The CDR3 bases are TGCAGTGCTAGAGCCTCCCCAGCGGGGGGCCGCCTAACGCAGTATTTT. This sequence encodes CSARASPAGGRLTQYF. The rearrangement uses TRBV20-1 and TRBJ2-3; 9 bases are a match to TRBD2. This CDR3 has 16 amino acids. Trimming at V came to 1 base and at J to 9 bases, leaving 14 bases not matched to a gene. Germline CDR1 reads DFQATT; CDR2 reads SNEGSKA (reference sequence).

The DNA for the CDR3 is TGTGCCAGCACGAGCCTAGCGGGGATAAATGAGCAGTTCTTC. It encodes CASTSLAGINEQFF. V is TRBV2 and J is TRBJ2-1; 9 nucleotides match TRBD2. After removal of 7 bases from V and 7 bases from J, the junction contained 8 bases not matched to a gene. The V gene's germline CDR1 is SNHLY and CDR2 FYNNEI. The CDR3 contains 14 residues.